This TCR beta chain was sequenced for a study of T-cell reconstitution after alpha-beta-depleted transplantation in children. The study, taken as a whole, reports: Diversity of TCRbeta at day 60 was high in some patients, arising from surviving recipient T cells and thymic progenitors. It was reported that alpha-beta T cells came from several hundred expanded graft clones (about two months after transplant).

This CDR3 has 12 residues. CDR1 LGHDT and CDR2 YNNKEL come from the germline V gene (reference sequence). Trimming removed 4 bases at V and 13 bases at J, with 13 bases between. During its preparation, the TCRbeta library received unique molecular identifiers. Each CDR3 protein gets one entry after TCRdb re-called the PCR reads with MiXCR. The sample records approximately 230,000 distinct CDR3 sequences, 20% to 30% being singletons. This clonotype appeared once. Its antigen is not identified. The sequenced sample was PBMCs, mostly from graft donor cells, obtained 360 days after TCRalphabeta/CD19-depleted stem cell transplant. This sequence joins TRBV3-1 and TRBJ1-4, with D perhaps TRBD1 (5 bases). The receptor was isolated from a female patient aged 2-15 years who had a stem cell transplant for congenital amegakaryocytic thrombocytopenia, so the T cells may come from the graft donor. The CDR3 region has the DNA TGTGCCAGCAGCCGGCAGGGAGTTCCACTGTTTTTT. It is translated as CASSRQGVPLFF.